This TCR beta chain came from a study of blood T cell repertoires in COVID-19. For the study at large: PBMCs, B-cell-depleted T cells, or T cells were the source of the cDNA or gDNA that made up the material.

The CDR3 is 14 amino acids. The V segment lost 3 bases and the J segment 4 bases; nucleotides outside the gene matches: 5. The V gene's germline CDR1 is KGHSH and CDR2 LQKENI. The method was immunoSEQ multiplex PCR; TCRdb's version includes in-frame clones alone and lacks a portion of them. The data hold 59,000 or so clones, with under 95% observed a single time. Sequenced input: peripheral blood. This TCR was sampled from a human donor in a cohort sampled during active COVID-19. The chain has TRBV18 and TRBJ2-7; TRBD1 agrees at 8 bases. DNA for the CDR3: TGTGCCAGCTCACCCGGGACAGGAAAATACGAGCAGTACTTC. It yields the protein CASSPGTGKYEQYF.